Sequencing of this T cell receptor (beta chain) was carried out in a study of cytomegalovirus exposure and HLA in healthy donors (dated by TCRdb to about 2017). Regarding the study in general: According to a later analysis, one platform produced both the roughly 110 validation repertoires and the 620 or so repertoires of the first cohort. The aim of the study was to test whether cataloging public T cell receptors could identify signatures of past pathogen exposure. A separate validation cohort of 100 to 150 different subjects was used in addition to the 666-subject first cohort. High-throughput TCR immunosequencing, statistical association of individual TCRs with disease status, and machine learning were combined to predict cytomegalovirus infection status.

Donors formed part of the validation cohort, which comprised 120 subjects and was distinct from the first cohort of under 750 subjects. Library generation was performed with the immunoSEQ multiplex PCR assay. The original pipeline was this. To diagnose cytomegalovirus status from the catalog of TCR beta chain sequences, a statistical classification framework was built. Drawn from immuneACCESS, this table holds only the in-frame rearrangements with V and J called that TCRdb kept. Clones are partly lost; checked studies trace under half to an unresolved V gene and leave the rest unexplained. V and J calls and clone size are those listed in that table; D and trimming were worked out from the DNA. The sample table holds roughly 95,000 clones, of which 75% to 90% were seen once. The ten largest make up roughly 20% of the sample. What the study reported, not specific to this receptor: The study listed 164 TCR beta chains as associated with cytomegalovirus. A later analysis found that TCRs clustered in the first cohort also tended to co-occur in the roughly 120 validation repertoires, with 90% to 95% of cluster scores above 0. A later analysis had no HLA typing for the validation cohort, so co-occurrence there was scored across all 110 or so repertoires. In vitro tests confirmed that three of the cytomegalovirus-associated TCR beta chains recognize cytomegalovirus antigens. The classifier was reported to diagnose cytomegalovirus status with high specificity and sensitivity in both the original cohort and the validation cohort. The authors suggested that the approach could potentially be generalized to other disease states and immunological phenotypes. While some public TCRs were present in many individuals, most TCR sequences turned up only very rarely across donors.

Regarding this clone: Its antigen is not yet known. Per-base quality was not reported, and no clone a single base away is much larger than it.

Sequenced input: PBMCs. The sequence derives from a man between 18 and 35 years old in good health and CMV-seropositive.

The nucleotide sequence reads as follows: TGTGCCAGCCACAGGGGAGACTCTGGAAACACCATATATTTT. Its protein reads: CASHRGDSGNTIYF. This sequence uses TRBV7-9 and TRBJ1-3; 7 bases in the junction line up with TRBD1. The germline V gene (reference sequence) provides CDR1 SEHNR and CDR2 FQNEAQ. The CDR3 has 14 amino acids, counting the end cysteine and phenylalanine. This entry keeps only the CDR3 DNA: 42 bases, framed from base 1. After removal of 8 bases from V and 0 bases from J, the junction retains 4 bases not matched to a gene.